This T cell receptor beta chain originates from a study of T cells in tuberculosis. Assay used: immunoSEQ multiplex PCR; TCRdb lists only in-frame clones, some missing. The sample has about 58,000 clones; around 90% are singletons. Sorting used thawed, overnight-rested PBMC stained with anti-CD3, a viability dye and GMM-loaded CD1B tetramer. The lipid loaded on the CD1B tetramers was C32 glucose monomycolate from Rhodococcus equi. PBMC for tetramer sorting were first depleted of CD14-expressing monocytes. CDR1 and CDR2 (germline): MGHRA, YSYEKL. V shed 4 bases, J shed 2 bases, and the junction held 3 bases outside the gene matches. The CDR3 contains 15 residues.

The genes are TRBV4-1 and TRBJ2-7; TRBD2 matches at 12 bases. This TCR was recovered from an adult woman with latent tuberculosis. Sequencing was done on a sample of CD1b-GMM tetramer-negative cells sorted from PBMCs. CDR3 protein: CASSLSSGRAYEQYF. The DNA of the CDR3 is TGCGCCAGCAGCCTCTCTAGCGGGAGGGCCTACGAGCAGTACTTC.